These T cell receptor beta chains were read from a single sample in a study of cytomegalovirus exposure and HLA in healthy donors. Method: immunoSEQ multiplex PCR; TCRdb's copy keeps in-frame clones and lacks some. The sample lists 250,000 to 300,000 clones; 70% to 90% were seen once. The sample consisted of PBMCs. The receptors here all came from a woman between 18 and 29 years old in good health and CMV-seronegative. The CDR3 runs from the conserved cysteine through the conserved F or W. The D gene is left open where the match is weak. Part of the rows lack a size; the others show once, few, many or a class for expanded clones.

d_call,v_call,clone_size,j_call,cdr3_nt,cdr3_aa
-,TRBV5-4,-,TRBJ1-6,TGTGCCAGCAGCTCCGATTCCAGGGATTCACCCCTCCACTTT,CASSSDSRDSPLHF
-,TRBV28,once,TRBJ2-6,TGTGCCAGCAGTTTATACCAGGGGTCTGGGGCCAACGTCCTGACTTTC,CASSLYQGSGANVLTF
TRBD1,TRBV7-8,-,TRBJ1-5,TGTGCCAGCAGCTTAGTCGGGACAGGGGGCAGTCAGCCCCAGCATTTT,CASSLVGTGGSQPQHF
TRBD2,TRBV30,-,TRBJ2-5,TGTGCCTGGAGTGTACGCCGGACTAGCGGGAAAGAGACCCAGTACTTC,CAWSVRRTSGKETQYF
TRBD2,TRBV27,-,TRBJ2-7,TGTGCCAGCAGTTCCGGGACTAGCTCCTACGAGCAGTACTTC,CASSSGTSSYEQYF
-,TRBV5-1,-,TRBJ2-7,TGCGCCAGCAGCTTGGCCCTAGCTTCCTACGAGCAGTACTTC,CASSLALASYEQYF
TRBD2,TRBV6-5,-,TRBJ2-2,TGTGCCACCGGGACTAGCGGGGAAACCGGGGAGCTGTTTTTT,CATGTSGETGELFF
-,TRBV18,-,TRBJ1-2,TGTGCCAGCTCATTTCTCGATGTGAGCTATGGCTACACCTTC,CASSFLDVSYGYTF
TRBD1,TRBV10-3,-,TRBJ2-7,TGTGCCACCGGACAGGTCTACTACGAGCAGTACTTC,CATGQVYYEQYF
TRBD1,TRBV6-5,-,TRBJ1-1,TGTGCCAGCAGTTACGGACAGGGTGACACTGAAGCTTTCTTT,CASSYGQGDTEAFF
-,TRBV7-2,-,TRBJ2-1,TGTGCCAGCAGGCCCCTAGGCACAAATGAGCAGTTCTTC,CASRPLGTNEQFF
TRBD1,TRBV5-1,few,TRBJ2-2,TGCGCCAGCAGCCAAAATACAGGGGGCACCGGGGAGCTGTTTTTT,CASSQNTGGTGELFF
-,TRBV27,-,TRBJ2-1,TGTGCCAGCAGTTTTGGCGGGTACAATGAGCAGTTCTTC,CASSFGGYNEQFF
TRBD2,TRBV28,-,TRBJ2-1,TGTGCCAGCAGTTCAGAAGCGGGACGGCTCAATGAGCAGTTCTTC,CASSSEAGRLNEQFF
TRBD1,TRBV6-5,-,TRBJ1-4,TGTGCCAGCAGTTCGGACAGGGTTGGTGAAAAACTGTTTTTT,CASSSDRVGEKLFF
TRBD1,TRBV5-1,-,TRBJ2-1,TGCGCCAGCAGCAGACAGGGTAGCTCCTACAATGAGCAGTTCTTC,CASSRQGSSYNEQFF
TRBD1,TRBV9,-,TRBJ2-6,TGTGCCAGCAGCTCGCTAAGGGGACAGGGGGCGCAGGGGGCCAACGTCCTGACTTTC,CASSSLRGQGAQGANVLTF
-,TRBV4-3,-,TRBJ1-1,TGCGCCAGCAGCCAAGGGAGCGGTGATGAAGCTTTCTTT,CASSQGSGDEAFF
-,TRBV29-1,-,TRBJ1-1,TGCAGCGTTGTCTTGGGGGGTATTGGTGCTTTCTTT,CSVVLGGIGAFF
TRBD2,TRBV9,-,TRBJ2-7,TGTGCCAGCAGCGCGAGGACTAGCGGGCCCTACGAGCAGTACTTC,CASSARTSGPYEQYF
TRBD1,TRBV9,-,TRBJ1-1,TGTGCCAGCAGCGTTGGGACAGGGGACACTGAAGCTTTCTTT,CASSVGTGDTEAFF
TRBD2,TRBV10-3,-,TRBJ2-7,TGTGCCATCAGTGAGGCGAAGACTGCTAGCGGCTCCTACGAGCAGTACTTC,CAISEAKTASGSYEQYF
-,TRBV12-5,-,TRBJ1-2,TGTGCTAGTGGTTTGGCAACTACGGGCTACACCTTC,CASGLATTGYTF
TRBD1,TRBV5-1,-,TRBJ1-6,TGCGCCAGCAGCGTGGGACAGGGCGATTCACCCCTCCACTTT,CASSVGQGDSPLHF
TRBD1,TRBV7-6,-,TRBJ1-1,TGTGCCAGCAGCATCGGACAGGTGAACACTGAAGCTTTCTTT,CASSIGQVNTEAFF